This T cell receptor beta chain emerged from a study of patients and donors after allogeneic stem cell transplantation. The germline CDR1 and CDR2 sequences are SEHNR and FQNEAQ (reference sequence). V lost 0 bases and J 7 bases, leaving 7 bases between the germline ends. The CDR3 sequence is 13 residues long. In this sample, this clonotype turned up a few times. TCRdb called the RT-PCR reads again in MiXCR, with one record for every CDR3 protein. The sample consists of a few hundred thousand distinct CDR3 sequences, 11% to 15% of them appearing once. The chain carries TRBV7-9 and TRBJ2-1, with D perhaps matching TRBD1 or TRBD2 (5 bases each). Specimen: blood, either unsorted or a sorted T cell fraction (not recorded which). This sequence originates from a human donor who was either an allogeneic HSCT recipient or a stem cell or donor lymphocyte infusion donor (not recorded which). It is not recorded whose cells these are; they may come from a transplant donor. CDR3 nucleotide sequence: TGTGCCAGCAGCTTAGCGAGGGGTAATGAGCAGTTCTTC. Amino acids: CASSLARGNEQFF.